This T cell receptor (gamma chain) was found in a study of human gamma delta and Vdelta1 T cells (dated by TCRdb to 2016 to 2018). Notes on the research overall: The study investigated Delta One T cells, Vd1+ gamma-delta T cells, as cytotoxic effectors against acute myeloid leukemia.

The receptor library was made with PCR. TCRdb names Illumina MiSeq as the instrument used. TCRdb called clones from the public reads with CATT, and repeated DNA sequences were later combined into one row. The sample profile shows 4,000 to 5,000 gamma-chain clones; under 35% of them were found once. Of the sample, nearly 3% is held by the ten largest clones. Overall study results and their limits: Polyclonality and broad cytotoxic targeting of acute myeloid leukemia were reported for Delta One T cells.

Relative to germline, V is missing 3 bases and J is missing 2 bases, with 10 bases of the junction outside any gene match. CDR1 and CDR2 (GITISATS, ISYDGTV) derive from the germline V gene (reference sequence). Its CDR3 holds 15 amino acids, cysteine through phenylalanine. Left in the record is the CDR3 DNA by itself, 45 bases read in frame from the first base. A remark on this clone: There is no known antigen for this receptor. Per-base qualities were not stored, and no clone one base away is much larger.

The chain is made from TRGV9 and TRGJ1 or TRGJ2. This clonotype was sampled from a human donor in good health. The sequenced sample consisted of Vdelta1 gamma-delta T cells from blood grown in culture (DOT cells). Read against the paper, the sample's cell subset or site label means: Delta One T cells, in vitro expanded/differentiated Vd1+ gamma-delta T cells. The CDR3 protein is CALWERATYYYKKLF. DNA sequence: TGTGCCTTGTGGGAGCGTGCCACATATTATTATAAGAAACTCTTT.